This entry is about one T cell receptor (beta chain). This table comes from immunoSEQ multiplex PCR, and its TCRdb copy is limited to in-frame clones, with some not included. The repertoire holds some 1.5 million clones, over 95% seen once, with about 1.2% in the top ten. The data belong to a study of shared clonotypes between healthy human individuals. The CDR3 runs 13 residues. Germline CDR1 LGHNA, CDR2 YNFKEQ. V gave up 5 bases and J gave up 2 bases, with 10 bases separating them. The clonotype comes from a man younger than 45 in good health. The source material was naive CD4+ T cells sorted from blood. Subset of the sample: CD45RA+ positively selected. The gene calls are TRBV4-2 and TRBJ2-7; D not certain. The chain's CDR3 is CASSSGVAYEQYF. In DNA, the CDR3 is TGTGCCAGCAGCTCCGGAGTGGCCTACGAGCAGTACTTC.